One and the same sample provided the 14 T cell receptor beta chains below, sequenced in a study of cytomegalovirus exposure and HLA in healthy donors. It was with 60 Vbeta and 13 Jbeta primers that the PCR ran. Only in-frame clones appear in the TCRdb table, and some are missing; sequencing was by immunoSEQ multiplex PCR. The sample includes under 95,000 clones, roughly 8.2% of them seen just once. Sequenced: PBMCs. The receptors come from a man aged 50-59 years in good health and CMV-seronegative.

There are a few counts of this clone. The chain combines TRBV15 with TRBJ2-7, with 7 bases identical to TRBD1. The CDR3 spans 15 residues. Trimming removed 3 bases from V and 3 bases from J; junction bases left unmatched: 8. Germline CDR1 reads LNHNV; CDR2 reads YYDKDF (reference sequence). In DNA, the CDR3 is TGTGCCACCAGCAGGATCCGGGACAGCTTCTACGAGCAGTACTTC. The encoded protein is CATSRIRDSFYEQYF. Full variable domain (rest looked up from reference TRBV15 and TRBJ2-7): DAMVIQNPRYQVTQFGKPVTLSCSQTLNHNVMYWYQQKSSQAPKLLFHYYDKDFNNEADTPDNFQSRRPNTSFCFLDIRSPGLGDTAMYLCATSRIRDSFYEQYFGPGTRLTVT.

The genes are TRBV18 and TRBJ1-1; 8 positions agree with TRBD1. Germline lookup yields CDR1 KGHSH and CDR2 LQKENI. This CDR3 region has 16 residues. V was clipped by 2 bases and J by 0 bases; unmatched bases: 5. The CDR3 sequence: CASSPVTGDMNTEAFF. The CDR3 DNA sequence: TGTGCCAGCTCACCAGTGACAGGGGACATGAACACTGAAGCTTTCTTT.

CDR3 in DNA: TGTGCCAGCAGCTTGGTTGCGGGGGGGATTAATGAGCAGTTCTTC. It yields the protein CASSLVAGGINEQFF. This sequence joins TRBV5-5 and TRBJ2-1, with 9 bases matching TRBD2. This CDR3 comprises 15 residues. With V trimmed by 0 bases and J by 7 bases, 5 bases remained unmatched. CDR1 and CDR2 (germline): SGHKS, YYEKEE (reference sequence).

This clone has just a few counts. V is TRBV28 and J is TRBJ2-6; 7 nucleotides align to TRBD1. CDR1 and CDR2 (germline): MDHEN, SYDVKM. The V gene end was trimmed by 7 bases and the J gene end by 17 bases; junction bases not matched to a gene: 11. CDR3 length: 12 amino acids. CDR3 sequence: CASTTPGQRLTF. In nucleotides, the CDR3 is TGTGCCAGCACCACTCCGGGACAGCGGTTGACTTTC.

This clone was counted only a few times. The chain carries TRBV2 and TRBJ1-6; a weak D match, TRBD1 (5 bases). CDR3 length: 14 amino acids. Germline loops: CDR1 SNHLY, CDR2 FYNNEI. V was clipped by 10 bases and J by 9 bases, with 19 bases between them. The CDR3 DNA follows: TGTGCCATACTTCTCGGGGGTCTTAGTTCACCCCTCCACTTT. Translating gives CAILLGGLSSPLHF.

There are a few counts of this clone. In DNA form, the CDR3 reads TGTGCCAGCTCACCACCCCCAGGGTCTAATGAAAAACTGTTTTTT. It translates to CASSPPPGSNEKLFF. The V and J genes are TRBV18 and TRBJ1-4; the D gene is possibly TRBD1 (5 bases). V lost 0 bases and J 3 bases, leaving 8 bases between the germline ends. Germline CDR1 and CDR2: KGHSH and LQKENI. This CDR3 is built from 15 residues. The whole variable domain, remainder taken from reference TRBV18 and TRBJ1-4, is NAGVMQNPRHLVRRRGQEARLRCSPMKGHSHVYWYRQLPEEGLKFMVYLQKENIIDESGMPKERFSAEFPKEGPSILRIQQVVRGDSAAYFCASSPPPGSNEKLFFGSGTQLSVL.

The chain joins TRBV7-9 to TRBJ1-1; 9 bases fit TRBD1. Germline V gene data show CDR1 as SEHNR and CDR2 as FQNEAQ (reference sequence). Trimming at V came to 6 bases and at J to 0 bases, leaving 5 bases not matched to a gene. This CDR3 comprises 15 residues. The CDR3 loop is CASRTGGEMNTEAFF. As DNA, the CDR3 is TGTGCCAGCAGGACAGGGGGGGAAATGAACACTGAAGCTTTCTTT.

The V call is TRBV5-1, the J call TRBJ1-2; a possible D gene is TRBD1 (6 bases). The V gene's germline CDR1 is SGHRS and CDR2 YFSETQ. The CDR3 covers 15 residues. V shed 3 bases and J shed 2 bases, with 14 bases lying between them. CDR3: CASSSGDTRNYGYTF. Written as DNA, the CDR3 is TGCGCCAGCAGCTCAGGGGACACCCGCAACTATGGCTACACCTTC.

There are a few counts of this clone. The V gene is TRBV27, the J gene TRBJ2-3; the match to TRBD2 covers 10 bases. Germline assignment: CDR1 MNHEY and CDR2 SMNVEV (reference sequence). The CDR3 consists of 14 residues. V was clipped by 5 bases and J by 3 bases; unmatched bases: 2. The CDR3 spells CASSLAGATDTQYF. The CDR3 DNA reads as TGTGCCAGCAGTCTAGCGGGGGCGACAGATACGCAGTATTTT.

This clone was seen a few times. Sequence at one end of the junction differs from germline and may be a read error. The J gene is TRBJ1-1, the V gene TRBV19; TRBD1 is a possible D gene (6 bases). Germline CDR1 reads LNHDA; CDR2 reads SQIVND (reference sequence). The CDR3 loop spans 13 amino acids. The DNA for the CDR3 is TGTGACAGTAAGGCGGGGGCCTGGACTGAAGCTTTCTTT. Translating it yields CDSKAGAWTEAFF.

The chain employs TRBV18 and TRBJ2-5; 7 positions match TRBD2. The V gene end was trimmed by 6 bases and the J gene end by 4 bases; junction bases not matched to a gene: 5. The CDR3 has 13 residues. From germline, CDR1 is KGHSH and CDR2 LQKENI. The CDR3 region is CASSPAGSETQYF. The CDR3 bases are TGTGCCAGCTCCCCAGCGGGGTCAGAGACCCAGTACTTC.

This clone was seen a handful of times. The J gene is TRBJ1-4, the V gene TRBV27; a possible D gene is TRBD1 (5 bases). CDR3 length equals 14 residues. Trimming left V 8 bases short and J 0 bases short, with 10 bases between. The V gene's germline CDR1 is MNHEY and CDR2 SMNVEV (reference sequence). This CDR3 reads CASGGSATNEKLFF. The DNA of the CDR3 is TGTGCCAGCGGGGGGTCGGCAACTAATGAAAAACTGTTTTTT.

The gene calls are TRBV18 and TRBJ1-1; 7 nucleotides match TRBD1. The V and J ends lost 5 bases and 5 bases, in that order; junction bases with no gene match: 11. Germline CDR1 KGHSH, CDR2 LQKENI. The CDR3 sequence is 15 residues long. The CDR3 region is CASSFSTGKNTEAFF. CDR3 coding DNA: TGTGCCAGCTCATTCTCGACAGGGAAGAATACTGAAGCTTTCTTT.

About this clone itself: One end of the junction fails to match germline, which may point to a read error. The chain is built from TRBV14 and TRBJ1-3; D is ambiguous. The CDR3 extends over 16 amino acids. The V gene's germline CDR1 is SGHDN and CDR2 FVKESK. The chain's CDR3 is CASSQARTPRGKTIYF. The CDR3 nucleotides are TGTGCCAGCAGCCAAGCCCGCACCCCTCGAGGAAAAACCATATATTTT.